This TCR beta chain was identified in a study of CD4 T cells in relation to SARS-CoV-2 and coronaviruses. Overall study: TCR beta CDR3s were sequenced after roughly 10-day antigen culture of PBMCs. Whole-study results and caveats: Samples before the pandemic and after infection were not matched within any donor.

Naive or memory CD4+ cells were cultured 1:1 with T cell-depleted PBMCs plus CEF. Germline V lookup: CDR1 SGHNT, CDR2 YYREEE (reference sequence). Trimming pared 3 bases from V and 6 bases from J, leaving 12 bases between. The CDR3 is 14 amino acids. Data came from immunoSEQ multiplex PCR; TCRdb stores just in-frame clones and leaves some out. The sample yields 25,000 to 35,000 clones, under 80% seen once. Turning to this clone: Its specificity is not known.

V and J are TRBV5-4 and TRBJ1-4; the D gene is possibly TRBD1 (6 bases). The sample was memory CD4+ T cells from PBMCs, cultured in vitro. This receptor was identified in an adult with COVID-19. CDR3 sequence (DNA): TGTGCCAGCAGCTCCGGGGGCGCTTATGAAAAACTGTTTTTT. It translates to CASSSGGAYEKLFF. Looking up the rest from reference TRBV5-4 and TRBJ1-4 gives the full variable domain: ETGVTQSPTHLIKTRGQQVTLRCSSQSGHNTVSWYQQALGQGPQFIFQYYREEENGRGNFPPRFSGLQFPNYSSELNVNALELDDSALYLCASSSGGAYEKLFFGSGTQLSVL.